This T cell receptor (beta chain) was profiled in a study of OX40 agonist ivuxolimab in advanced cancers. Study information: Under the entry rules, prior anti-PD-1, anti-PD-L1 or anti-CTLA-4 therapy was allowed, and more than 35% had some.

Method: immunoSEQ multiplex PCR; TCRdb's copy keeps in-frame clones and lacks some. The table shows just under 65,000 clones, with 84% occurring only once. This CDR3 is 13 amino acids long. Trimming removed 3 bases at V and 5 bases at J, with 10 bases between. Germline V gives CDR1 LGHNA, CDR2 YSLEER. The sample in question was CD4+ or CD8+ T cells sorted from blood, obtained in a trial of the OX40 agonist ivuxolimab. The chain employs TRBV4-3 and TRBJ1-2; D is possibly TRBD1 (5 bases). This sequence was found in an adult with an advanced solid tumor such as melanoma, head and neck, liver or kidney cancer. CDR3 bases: TGCGCCAGCAGCCACCCCGACAGTTATGGCTACACCTTC. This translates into CASSHPDSYGYTF.